Sequencing of this TCR beta chain was carried out in a study of CD8+CD57+ T cells in acquired aplastic anemia. Study-wide results and limits: CD8+ Simpson's diversity did not differ significantly between patients and controls.

The CDR3 consists of 16 residues. Germline lookup yields CDR1 SGHVS and CDR2 FNYEAQ. Flow cytometry had shown expanded CD8+CD57+ cells in the patients chosen for sequencing. None of the patients had been given any therapy when their blood was sampled. Genomic DNA served as template for TCR beta VDJ and CDR3 profiling. MiXCR was run by TCRdb on the reads, yielding one entry per CDR3 protein. The sample holds fewer than 250,000 distinct CDR3 sequences; around 45% are singletons and the top ten take less than 9%. Points on this clonotype: Antigen unknown. A much larger clone is a single base away; this may be a read error.

The receptor was derived from a human donor with aplastic anemia. This rearrangement joins TRBV7-6 to TRBJ2-5, with D tentatively TRBD2 (5 bases). Sequenced input: sorted CD4+, CD8+, or CD8+CD57+ T cells (not recorded which) from PBMCs. The CDR3 sequence: CASSLITEESQETQCF. CDR3 DNA sequence: TGTGCCAGCAGCCTCATAACGGAGGAATCCCAAGAGACCCAGTGCTTC.